This T cell receptor (beta chain) was captured in a study of Tregs in tolerant kidney transplant recipients. Study context: The nonmyeloablative bone marrow transplants came from related graft donors, with transient mixed chimerism.

Study-wide results and limits: For some patients, primers changed over time, blocking nucleotide-level comparison. No direct test of biological reproducibility was done here.

The V and J ends lost 0 bases and 3 bases respectively, with 19 bases between them. Germline CDR1 and CDR2: SGHDN and FVKESK. The CDR3 covers 18 residues. The protocol was immunoSEQ multiplex PCR, while the TCRdb copy is restricted to in-frame clones and leaves out a portion. Of some 74,000 clones in the sample, approximately 89% were seen once. This clone has a single count. Antigen unknown. Here the sequenced sample was Tregs from blood, taken before the transplant. This sequence was found in a human donor who received a combined kidney and bone marrow transplant. This chain joins TRBV14 and TRBJ2-3, with D unclear. CDR3 loop: CASSQDIYPSLVTDTQYF. CDR3 DNA sequence: TGTGCCAGCAGCCAAGATATTTACCCCTCACTTGTAACAGATACGCAGTATTTT.